Below, 27 T cell receptor beta chains from the same sample are listed, as sequenced in a study of T cells in Graves' hyperthyroidism and ophthalmopathy. Amplified regions were TCR beta CDR3 sequences from RNA transcripts. Initially, a first-round RT-PCR of the TCR CDR3 employed the HTBI primer set. TCRdb itself ran the multiplex PCR reads through MiXCR, one entry per CDR3 protein. This sample has over 120,000 distinct CDR3 sequences, with around 20% found just once. The sample consisted of blood. These receptors were obtained from a woman in her forties or fifties with Graves' hyperthyroidism that later progressed to Graves' ophthalmopathy.

The table lists this clonotype with many counts. CDR3 protein: CSARDLRGRGDYGYTF. The CDR3 region has the DNA TGCAGTGCTAGAGATTTGCGGGGCAGGGGGGACTATGGCTACACCTTC. This chain joins TRBV20-1 and TRBJ1-2; 7 nucleotides match TRBD1. The CDR3 runs 16 residues. Germline CDR1 reads DFQATT; CDR2 reads SNEGSKA (reference sequence). With V trimmed by 0 bases and J by 3 bases, 10 bases remained unmatched.

This rearrangement joins TRBV5-4 to TRBJ2-1, with D possibly being TRBD2 (5 bases). The CDR3 runs to 15 residues. The V end lost 3 bases, the J end lost 7 bases, and 17 bases lay between the germline ends. CDR1 is SGHNT, CDR2 YYREEE, per germline (reference sequence). For the CDR3, the DNA is TGTGCCAGCAGCTCCCTCTCGCGGGCCTTTAATGAGCAGTTCTTC. Translation: CASSSLSRAFNEQFF.

This chain joins TRBV3-1 and TRBJ2-4, with 9 bases identical to TRBD2. The V segment lost 3 bases and the J segment 5 bases; nucleotides outside the gene matches: 2. There are 14 residues in the CDR3. CDR1 is LGHDT, CDR2 YNNKEL, per germline (reference sequence). The CDR3 coding sequence is TGTGCCAGCAGCCATGCGGGGGGGGAAAACATTCAGTACTTC. Translating gives CASSHAGGENIQYF.

This clonotype was seen more than once but under ten times. V gene TRBV5-1 combines with J gene TRBJ2-1; possibly TRBD1 for D (7 bases). CDR1 is SGHRS and CDR2 is YFSETQ in the germline V gene. V was clipped by 5 bases and J by 2 bases, with 14 bases between them. CDR3 length: 15 residues. The CDR3 nucleotides are TGCGCCAGCAGTCAGGGGGGCCAGACCTACAATGAGCAGTTCTTC. It is translated as CASSQGGQTYNEQFF.

Remarks on this clonotype: A much larger clone lies one base from this, so it may be a read error. The chain recombines TRBV12-3 or TRBV12-4 with TRBJ2-7; D might be TRBD1 (6 bases). The CDR3 contains 15 residues. V gave up 5 bases and J gave up 5 bases, with 19 bases separating them. The CDR3 spells CASSKKGQYPDEQYF. Here the CDR3 DNA reads TGTGCCAGCAGTAAGAAAGGACAGTATCCCGACGAGCAGTACTTC.

This clonotype has a count of ten or more. The chain is built from TRBV5-6 and TRBJ2-1; TRBD2 might be the D (6 bases). From germline, CDR1 is SGHDT and CDR2 YYEEEE. This CDR3 is built from 15 residues. V lost 2 bases and J 6 bases, leaving 15 bases between the germline ends. CDR3 amino acids: CASSLLYRAGNEQFF. In nucleotides, the CDR3 is TGTGCCAGCAGCTTATTGTACAGAGCGGGCAATGAGCAGTTCTTC.

This clonotype has only a few counts. The J gene is TRBJ2-2, the V gene TRBV11-2; maybe TRBD2 (6 bases). The CDR3 covers 14 residues. V shed 8 bases and J shed 3 bases, with 13 bases lying between them. Germline CDR1 is SGHAT and CDR2 is FQNNGV. The CDR3 sequence: CASHRWGDTGELFF. The DNA of the CDR3 is TGTGCCAGCCACCGTTGGGGGGACACCGGGGAGCTGTTTTTT.

This clonotype was seen more than once but under ten times. The V gene is TRBV29-1, the J gene TRBJ2-3; no clear D gene. V lost 7 bases, J lost 0 bases, and 14 bases lay in between. The germline CDR1 and CDR2 sequences are SQVTM and ANQGSEA. CDR3 size: 14 residues. The CDR3: CSAVNWPSTDTQYF. The CDR3 coding sequence is TGCAGCGCCGTTAATTGGCCTAGCACAGATACGCAGTATTTT.

This chain links TRBV28 with TRBJ2-1; the match to TRBD1 covers 7 bases. Germline-derived CDR1 and CDR2 are MDHEN and SYDVKM. V was pared by 6 bases and J by 5 bases, with 7 bases of the junction left unmatched. The CDR3 runs to 14 residues. CDR3 protein: CASSPGGLDNEQFF. The CDR3 bases are TGTGCCAGCAGCCCAGGGGGTCTGGACAATGAGCAGTTCTTC.

The chain couples TRBV19 to TRBJ1-2; D is unclear. V dropped 10 bases and J dropped 3 bases, with 12 bases sitting between them. The CDR3 is 12 residues long. Germline V CDR1 and CDR2: LNHDA, SQIVND (reference sequence). CDR3 loop: CATYRPDYGYTF. Here the CDR3 DNA reads TGTGCCACATATAGACCCGACTATGGCTACACCTTC. The whole variable domain, filled in from reference TRBV19 and TRBJ1-2, reads DGGITQSPKYLFRKEGQNVTLSCEQNLNHDAMYWYRQDPGQGLRLIYYSQIVNDFQKGDIAEGYSVSREKKESFPLTVTSAQKNPTAFYLCATYRPDYGYTFGSGTRLTVV.

This clonotype was seen more than once but under ten times. The rearrangement links TRBV9 to TRBJ2-1, with 7 nucleotides matching TRBD2. CDR3 size: 15 residues. The trim removed 0 bases at V and 5 bases at J, leaving 5 bases unmatched. CDR1 and CDR2 (germline): SGDLS, YYNGEE. The CDR3 sequence is CASSVGGAGNNEQFF. DNA for the CDR3: TGTGCCAGCAGCGTAGGGGGAGCGGGGAACAATGAGCAGTTCTTC.

In its sample, this clonotype was seen many times. The chain joins TRBV20-1 to TRBJ2-1; 15 bases line up with TRBD2. Germline values: CDR1 DFQATT, CDR2 SNEGSKA (reference sequence). CDR3 length equals 14 residues. V was pared by 6 bases and J by 7 bases, with 4 bases of the junction left unmatched. The chain's CDR3 is CSAGLAGGTNEQFF. DNA of the CDR3: TGCAGTGCGGGACTAGCGGGAGGTACGAATGAGCAGTTCTTC.

The chain links TRBV3-1 to TRBJ1-6; no clear D. The germline V gene encodes CDR1 LGHDT and CDR2 YNNKEL (reference sequence). The length of the CDR3 is 15 residues. Between the trimmed V and J ends, which lost 5 bases and 2 bases, there was a span of 10 bases. The CDR3 loop is CASSNTLTYNSPLHF. In DNA, the CDR3 is TGTGCCAGCAGCAATACTCTGACCTATAATTCACCCCTCCACTTT. Using reference TRBV3-1 and TRBJ1-6 for the parts outside the CDR3, the full variable domain is DTAVSQTPKYLVTQMGNDKSIKCEQNLGHDTMYWYKQDSKKFLKIMFSYNNKELIINETVPNRFSPKSPDKAHLNLHINSLELGDSAVYFCASSNTLTYNSPLHFGNGTRLTVT.

The CDR3 sequence: CATSDLREWYEQYF. CDR3 DNA sequence: TGTGCCACCAGTGATTTGCGGGAGTGGTACGAGCAGTACTTC. The rearrangement joins TRBV24-1 to TRBJ2-7; maybe TRBD2 (6 bases). Trimming removed 0 bases from V and 4 bases from J, with 9 bases in between. Per germline, CDR1 KGHDR and CDR2 SFDVKD. This CDR3 has 14 amino acids.

This clonotype showed up many times. V is TRBV6-1 and J is TRBJ2-5, with D possibly TRBD2 on 6 matching bases. V was pared by 10 bases and J by 9 bases, with 21 bases between. Germline loops: CDR1 MNHNS, CDR2 SASEGT. This CDR3 spans 13 amino acids. The chain's CDR3 is CATLSGLDRAQYF. The DNA for the CDR3 is TGTGCCACCCTATCGGGACTGGATCGGGCCCAGTACTTC.

This clonotype was seen repeatedly, ten times or more. V is TRBV6-1 and J is TRBJ2-7, with D perhaps TRBD1 or TRBD2 (6 bases each). The germline gives CDR1 MNHNS, CDR2 SASEGT. The CDR3 covers 15 residues. V was clipped by 5 bases and J by 5 bases, with 19 bases between them. The CDR3 protein is CASSKGGRPGNEQYF. In DNA form, the CDR3 reads TGTGCCAGCAGTAAAGGGGGGAGGCCAGGGAACGAGCAGTACTTC.

V gene TRBV19 combines with J gene TRBJ1-1; 8 bases line up with TRBD1. Germline CDR1 and CDR2: LNHDA and SQIVND (reference sequence). This CDR3 comprises 14 residues. The ends lost 3 bases at V and 4 bases at J; junction bases unmatched: 4. The CDR3 reads CASSMDGQGTEAFF. DNA of the CDR3: TGTGCCAGTAGTATGGACGGACAGGGCACTGAAGCTTTCTTT.

The chain employs TRBV25-1 and TRBJ2-3, with D perhaps being TRBD1 or TRBD2 (5 bases each). V lost 4 bases and J lost 0, with 17 bases in between. CDR1 and CDR2 from the germline V gene are MGHDK and SYGVNS. This CDR3 is built from 17 residues. In nucleotides, the CDR3 is TGTGCCAGCAGTGCAGGGACCGAAGCAACAAGCACAGATACGCAGTATTTT. Translating gives CASSAGTEATSTDTQYF.

This clonotype came up many times. The chain's CDR3 is CASSLEIAGDGYTF. CDR3 sequence (DNA): TGTGCCAGCAGCTTGGAGATTGCAGGGGATGGCTACACCTTC. The chain couples TRBV7-9 to TRBJ1-2; tentative D call: TRBD1 (6 bases). There are 14 residues in the CDR3. V was pared by 3 bases and J by 6 bases, with 14 bases between. Germline values: CDR1 SEHNR, CDR2 FQNEAQ (reference sequence).

This clonotype was detected ten times or more. The chain employs TRBV18 and TRBJ1-1; D not certain. Germline assignment: CDR1 KGHSH and CDR2 LQKENI. V shed 2 bases and J shed 0 bases, with 7 bases lying between them. There are 14 residues in the CDR3. CDR3 sequence reads: CASSPSQMNTEAFF. In DNA, the CDR3 is TGTGCCAGCTCACCATCCCAAATGAACACTGAAGCTTTCTTT.

At least ten counts were recorded for this clonotype. The CDR3 loop is CASSEKVGVGANEQFF. CDR3 DNA sequence: TGTGCCAGCAGCGAAAAAGTCGGGGTAGGCGCGAATGAGCAGTTCTTC. The V call is TRBV7-9, the J call TRBJ2-1; D might be TRBD2 (5 bases). This CDR3 contains 16 residues. Germline lookup yields CDR1 SEHNR and CDR2 FQNEAQ (reference sequence). Trimming took off 5 bases at V and 7 bases at J, with 21 bases between the two ends. The whole variable domain, remainder taken from reference TRBV7-9 and TRBJ2-1, is DTGVSQNPRHKITKRGQNVTFRCDPISEHNRLYWYRQTLGQGPEFLTYFQNEAQLEKSRLLSDRFSAERPKGSFSTLEIQRTEQGDSAMYLCASSEKVGVGANEQFFGPGTRLTVL.

V gene TRBV20-1 combines with J gene TRBJ2-1; D may be TRBD2 (6 bases). The CDR3 loop spans 15 amino acids. The germline V gene has CDR1 DFQATT and CDR2 SNEGSKA (reference sequence). V lost 0 bases and J 4 bases, leaving 13 bases between the germline ends. The CDR3: CSARDPSAGYNEQFF. The CDR3 DNA is TGCAGTGCTAGAGACCCTAGCGCCGGGTACAATGAGCAGTTCTTC.

This clonotype was detected ten times or more. This chain uses TRBV6-1 with TRBJ1-5; D is perhaps TRBD1 (5 bases). The CDR3 sequence is 18 residues long. V gave up 0 bases and J gave up 3 bases, with 18 bases separating them. Per germline, CDR1 MNHNS and CDR2 SASEGT. In DNA, the CDR3 is TGTGCCAGCAGTGAAGCGAGGGGTTTAGGACGGATCAATCAGCCCCAGCATTTT. Translating gives CASSEARGLGRINQPQHF.

This clonotype was seen only a few times. This sequence joins TRBV20-1 and TRBJ2-7; the D gene is possibly TRBD1 (5 bases). Germline values: CDR1 DFQATT, CDR2 SNEGSKA (reference sequence). CDR3 size: 13 residues. V dropped 5 bases and J dropped 7 bases, with 18 bases sitting between them. The CDR3 reads CSASAGKVGEQYF. In nucleotides, the CDR3 is TGCAGTGCTTCCGCAGGGAAAGTGGGGGAGCAGTACTTC.

This clonotype was seen repeatedly, ten times or more. The rearrangement joins TRBV18 to TRBJ2-5; D could derive from TRBD1 or TRBD2 (5 bases each). The CDR3 has 17 amino acids. CDR1 KGHSH and CDR2 LQKENI come from the germline V gene. The V and J ends lost 3 bases and 1 base respectively, with 18 bases between them. The CDR3 spells CASSPSPFGGTQETQYF. CDR3 in DNA: TGTGCCAGCTCACCCTCTCCCTTTGGGGGAACCCAAGAGACCCAGTACTTC.

In the case of this clonotype: Given a much more abundant clone one base away, this may be a read error. This chain links TRBV20-1 with TRBJ2-7; 9 bases fit TRBD2. The DNA matches TRBJ2-1 better at its end, which makes the J call doubtful. The CDR3 runs 15 residues. Germline values: CDR1 DFQATT, CDR2 SNEGSKA (reference sequence). The CDR3 loop is CSARDRTSVSYEQFF. The CDR3 DNA reads as TGCAGTGCTAGAGATAGGACTAGCGTTTCCTACGAGCAGTTCTTC.

Many counts were recorded for this clonotype. V and J are TRBV28 and TRBJ1-4; no clear D. Germline V gives CDR1 MDHEN, CDR2 SYDVKM. This CDR3 has 14 amino acids. V shed 2 bases and J shed 0 bases, with 4 bases lying between them. CDR3 in amino acids: CASSLRPTNEKLFF. The CDR3 DNA is TGTGCCAGCAGTTTACGTCCAACTAATGAAAAACTGTTTTTT.